This TCR beta chain was documented in a study of cytomegalovirus exposure and HLA in healthy donors. Study at large: Earlier sequencing of some 180 million T cells yielded nearly 120 million unique TCR beta sequences.

Notes on this clone: Its matching antigen is unknown.

Findings and caveats of the study: Productive status was seen about 87% or about 30% of the time for most TCR beta V segments in an earlier analysis. Later genetic work tied a missense DCLRE1C variant to beta-chain V and J trimming.

Both 60 Vbeta primers and 13 Jbeta primers went into the PCR. Here immunoSEQ multiplex PCR was the method, and the copy in TCRdb shows in-frame clones only, minus some. The sample shows around 92,000 clones, over 80% of them seen only once. This CDR3 is built from 17 residues. CDR1 and CDR2 from the germline V gene are WNHNN and SYGVQD (reference sequence). The V gene end was trimmed by 0 bases and the J gene end by 5 bases; junction bases not matched to a gene: 12. The clonotype comes from a female donor in good health and CMV-seropositive. The chain combines TRBV10-1 with TRBJ1-1; TRBD1 agrees at 7 bases. The sequenced sample was PBMCs. The CDR3 here is CASSESNSVRGSTEAFF. The CDR3, as DNA: TGCGCCAGCAGTGAGTCGAACTCGGTCAGGGGGAGTACTGAAGCTTTCTTT.